The 24 T cell receptor beta chains given below trace back to one sample, sequenced in a study of memory CD4+ T cells and cytomegalovirus serostatus. Only in-frame clones appear in the TCRdb table, and some are missing; sequencing was by immunoSEQ multiplex PCR. Among tens of thousands of clones listed, around 76% were seen once. The sort gate was single viable CD3+CD4+CD8-CD45RO+ cells for memory CD4+ T cells. Input material: memory CD4+ T cells from blood. All receptors derive from an adult in good health and CMV-seronegative.

The chain couples TRBV5-5 to TRBJ1-1, with 7 bases lining up with TRBD1. Germline V gene sequence: CDR1 SGHKS, CDR2 YYEKEE (reference sequence). With V trimmed by 2 bases and J by 5 bases, 9 bases remained unmatched. The CDR3 has 15 residues. The CDR3 sequence is CASSFVKGADTEAFF. For the CDR3, the DNA is TGTGCCAGCAGCTTTGTTAAGGGGGCAGATACTGAAGCTTTCTTT.

Judged by abundance, this clone is medium-sized. The chain uses TRBV5-1 and TRBJ2-3, with 12 nucleotides matching TRBD2. Trimming took 3 bases from V and 3 from J; bases not matched to a gene: 5. Germline assignment: CDR1 SGHRS and CDR2 YFSETQ. This CDR3 has 16 residues. CDR3 nucleotides: TGCGCCAGCAGCTCAGCAACTAGCGGGGGGACAGATACGCAGTATTTT. This encodes CASSSATSGGTDTQYF.

This chain joins TRBV28 and TRBJ2-7; the match to TRBD1 covers 8 bases. Germline CDR1 and CDR2: MDHEN and SYDVKM. Losses at the gene ends were 8 bases for V and 5 bases for J; bases not matched to a gene: 8. The CDR3 consists of 13 residues. CDR3 sequence reads: CASGFQGADEQYF. As DNA, the CDR3 is TGTGCCAGCGGCTTCCAGGGGGCCGACGAGCAGTACTTC.

The rearrangement joins TRBV2 to TRBJ1-2; a weak D match, TRBD1 (5 bases). Trimming took off 6 bases at V and 4 bases at J, with 15 bases between the two ends. The CDR3 length is 14 residues. The germline V gene encodes CDR1 SNHLY and CDR2 FYNNEI. CDR3 region: CASRFRGQTYGYTF. In nucleotides, the CDR3 is TGTGCCAGCAGATTCCGGGGCCAAACCTATGGCTACACCTTC.

This clone was found a few times. This sequence joins TRBV2 and TRBJ1-6, with a possible D match to TRBD1 (6 bases). CDR3 size: 15 residues. The V and J ends lost 1 base and 7 bases respectively, with 11 bases between them. From germline, CDR1 is SNHLY and CDR2 FYNNEI. The CDR3 region has the DNA TGTGCCAGCAGTGAAGAGGGGGGCGACAATTCACCCCTCCACTTT. Translation gives CASSEEGGDNSPLHF.

The chain employs TRBV7-2 and TRBJ1-6; D gene uncertain. The CDR3 consists of 15 residues. Trimming stripped 2 bases from V and 8 bases from J, with 13 bases between. Germline loops: CDR1 SGHTA, CDR2 FQGNSA. CDR3 residues: CASSLMVGFYSPLHF. The CDR3 DNA sequence: TGTGCCAGCAGCTTAATGGTAGGGTTTTATTCACCCCTCCACTTT.

This clone came up a few times. J is TRBJ1-2 and V is TRBV30; 9 nucleotides agree with TRBD1. The V gene's germline CDR1 is GTSNPN and CDR2 SVGIG (reference sequence). Trimming cost V 6 bases and J 8 bases; bases outside gene matches: 10. CDR3 length: 13 amino acids. DNA of the CDR3: TGTGCCTGTGAAGGGACAGGGAAGAAAGGCTACACCTTC. It specifies CACEGTGKKGYTF.

The V gene is TRBV11-1, the J gene TRBJ1-1, with a tentative D call TRBD1 (5 bases). Trimming took 2 bases from V and 2 from J, leaving 9 bases between them. There are 14 residues in the CDR3. Germline CDR1 is SGHAT and CDR2 is FQDESV (reference sequence). The CDR3 bases are TGTGCCAGCAGCTTACGAGGGGCCAACACTGAAGCTTTCTTT. Translated: CASSLRGANTEAFF.

V gene TRBV19 combines with J gene TRBJ1-6, with D possibly matching TRBD1 (6 bases). Looked up from germline, CDR1 is LNHDA and CDR2 is SQIVND (reference sequence). Trimming took 6 bases from V and 7 from J, leaving 13 bases between them. This CDR3 has 14 amino acids. The CDR3 DNA reads TGTGCCAGTAGGCCGGGGGGGGGCAATTCACCCCTCCACTTT. Amino acids: CASRPGGGNSPLHF.

J is TRBJ2-2 and V is TRBV10-3; 13 bases map to TRBD2. The CDR3 totals 17 residues. The V gene's germline CDR1 is ENHRY and CDR2 SYGVKD. V gave up 5 bases and J gave up 0 bases; unmatched junction bases: 3. CDR3 sequence reads: CAISLTSGGSNTGELFF. The CDR3 DNA follows: TGTGCCATCAGTTTGACTAGCGGGGGGTCGAACACCGGGGAGCTGTTTTTT.

This chain links TRBV7-9 with TRBJ1-2; D possibly corresponds to TRBD1 (5 bases). Germline lookup yields CDR1 SEHNR and CDR2 FQNEAQ (reference sequence). Trimming stripped 1 base from V and 4 bases from J, with 13 bases between. This CDR3 is 15 amino acids long. CDR3 sequence (DNA): TGTGCCAGCAGCTTAGAAGGGACCCAACGCTATGGCTACACCTTC. Its translation: CASSLEGTQRYGYTF.

The J gene is TRBJ2-1, the V gene TRBV2, with D perhaps matching TRBD2 (6 bases). The ends were cut back, 6 bases at V and 9 bases at J, with 12 bases in the middle. The length of the CDR3 is 12 residues. The germline V gene encodes CDR1 SNHLY and CDR2 FYNNEI. CDR3 protein: CASSSTRGEQFF. Written as DNA, the CDR3 is TGTGCCAGCAGCTCGACTAGGGGTGAGCAGTTCTTC.

The rearrangement links TRBV19 to TRBJ2-1; TRBD2 matches 9 bases. The CDR3 length is 15 residues. CDR1 and CDR2 from the germline V gene are LNHDA and SQIVND (reference sequence). V shed 3 bases and J 6 bases; nucleotides not matched to a gene: 6. The CDR3 coding sequence is TGTGCCAGTAGTATTCGCGGGGGGGCTCTCAATGAGCAGTTCTTC. It specifies CASSIRGGALNEQFF.

A single count supports this clone. The chain uses TRBV14 and TRBJ2-4, with 7 bases identical to TRBD2. Germline CDR1 reads SGHDN; CDR2 reads FVKESK. CDR3 length: 12 amino acids. Trimming removed 3 bases from V and 9 bases from J; junction bases left unmatched: 2. This CDR3 reads CASSQGTTIQYF. In DNA, the CDR3 is TGTGCCAGCAGCCAGGGGACTACCATTCAGTACTTC.

There are a few counts of this clone. The chain is built from TRBV28 and TRBJ2-2; the D call may be TRBD1 or TRBD2 (5 bases each). Trimming took 5 bases from V and 1 from J, leaving 14 bases between them. There are 16 residues in the CDR3. The V gene's germline CDR1 is MDHEN and CDR2 SYDVKM. CDR3 loop: CASSLPGHENTGELFF. As DNA, the CDR3 is TGTGCCAGCAGTCTCCCGGGGCACGAGAACACCGGGGAGCTGTTTTTT.

V is TRBV18 and J is TRBJ2-5, with TRBD2 matching over 15 bases. The CDR3 sequence is 18 residues long. V lost 4 bases and J lost 5; bases outside the gene matches: 11. Germline V lookup: CDR1 KGHSH, CDR2 LQKENI. CDR3 in amino acids: CASSLGLAGGPGLETQYF. The CDR3 DNA reads as TGTGCCAGCTCACTGGGACTAGCGGGGGGCCCCGGTTTGGAGACCCAGTACTTC.

The chain recombines TRBV11-2 with TRBJ2-7; possibly TRBD2 for D (5 bases). Looked up from germline, CDR1 is SGHAT and CDR2 is FQNNGV. V was clipped by 7 bases and J by 1 base, with 17 bases between them. The CDR3 extends over 15 amino acids. The CDR3 DNA reads as TGTGCCAGCACCCGGAGGCTCCTAGGATCCTACGAGCAGTACTTC. It codes for CASTRRLLGSYEQYF. Complete variable domain (other parts from reference TRBV11-2 and TRBJ2-7): EAGVAQSPRYKIIEKRQSVAFWCNPISGHATLYWYQQILGQGPKLLIQFQNNGVVDDSQLPKDRFSAERLKGVDSTLKIQPAKLEDSAVYLCASTRRLLGSYEQYFGPGTRLTVT.

The chain joins TRBV12-5 to TRBJ2-1; TRBD2 matches 12 bases. Trimming removed 5 bases from V and 3 bases from J; junction bases left unmatched: 11. The CDR3 length is 18 residues. From germline, CDR1 is LGHNT and CDR2 FRNRAP. CDR3 region: CASGPIGLAGYFYNEQFF. The CDR3 nucleotides are TGTGCTAGTGGTCCCATCGGACTAGCGGGGTATTTCTACAATGAGCAGTTCTTC.

This clone has more than one count but fewer than ten. The chain joins TRBV2 to TRBJ1-3; no clear D gene. Germline CDR1 SNHLY, CDR2 FYNNEI. The CDR3 consists of 15 residues. Trimming shortened V by 3 bases and J by 0 bases, and 9 bases separated the two germline ends. The CDR3 here is CASSDEDYSGNTIYF. DNA of the CDR3: TGTGCCAGCAGTGATGAGGACTACTCTGGAAACACCATATATTTT.

This clone was detected only a few times. This chain links TRBV6-5 with TRBJ1-2, with D perhaps matching TRBD1 (6 bases). This CDR3 contains 14 residues. CDR1 is MNHEY, CDR2 SVGAGI, per germline. V was clipped by 6 bases and J by 5 bases, with 16 bases between them. The CDR3 nucleotides read TGTGCCAGCAGGGCAGGGGAGAGGTGGTATGGCTACACCTTC. Protein sequence: CASRAGERWYGYTF.

The rearrangement links TRBV19 to TRBJ2-1, with 8 bases aligning to TRBD2. The J segment lost 3 bases and the V segment lost 4 bases, leaving 5 bases of the junction unmatched. The CDR3 spans 15 residues. Germline lookup yields CDR1 LNHDA and CDR2 SQIVND (reference sequence). CDR3 DNA sequence: TGTGCCAGTAGTACCATAGCGGGGAACTACAATGAGCAGTTCTTC. Residues: CASSTIAGNYNEQFF. Looking up the rest from reference TRBV19 and TRBJ2-1 gives the full variable domain: DGGITQSPKYLFRKEGQNVTLSCEQNLNHDAMYWYRQDPGQGLRLIYYSQIVNDFQKGDIAEGYSVSREKKESFPLTVTSAQKNPTAFYLCASSTIAGNYNEQFFGPGTRLTVL.

This rearrangement joins TRBV30 to TRBJ2-5; D tentatively fits TRBD1 or TRBD2 (5 bases each). Trimming removed 6 bases at V and 5 bases at J, with 16 bases between. Germline V lookup: CDR1 GTSNPN, CDR2 SVGIG (reference sequence). The CDR3 runs 13 residues. In DNA form, the CDR3 reads TGTGCCTGTACCGGGACCCGCTGGGAGACCCAGTACTTC. Protein: CACTGTRWETQYF.

The rearrangement uses TRBV19 and TRBJ2-7; no definite D call. V shed 5 bases and J shed 5 bases, with 7 bases lying between them. Per the germline V gene, CDR1 is LNHDA and CDR2 is SQIVND (reference sequence). This CDR3 contains 11 residues. The CDR3 spells CASSGRNEQYF. CDR3 sequence (DNA): TGTGCCAGTAGTGGCCGGAACGAGCAGTACTTC.

The rearrangement joins TRBV5-1 to TRBJ1-1; no clear D. V lost 3 bases to trimming and J lost 0 bases, with 6 bases between them. Germline CDR1 is SGHRS and CDR2 is YFSETQ. The CDR3 is made up of 13 amino acids. CDR3 in amino acids: CASSYGMNTEAFF. The DNA of the CDR3 is TGCGCCAGCAGCTACGGGATGAACACTGAAGCTTTCTTT.